This entry is about one TCR beta chain. CDR1 is LGHNA, CDR2 YNFKEQ, per germline. The CDR3 has 16 residues. The trim removed 4 bases at V and 1 base at J, leaving 4 bases unmatched. Clones were read by immunoSEQ multiplex PCR, and TCRdb kept only the in-frame ones, dropping some. The repertoire holds roughly 76,000 clones, with about nine tenths as singletons. The source of the sample is a study of T cell changes during pregnancy in multiple sclerosis. The sample consisted of CD4+ T cells from peripheral blood mononuclear cells, taken after pregnancy. The source of this sequence is a female donor with multiple sclerosis, enrolled in a pregnancy study. This chain connects TRBV4-2 to TRBJ2-1; TRBD2 matches at 10 bases. In DNA form, the CDR3 reads TGTGCCAGCAGCCTGGAGCGGGGGGGTTCCTACAATGAGCAGTTCTTC. This sequence encodes CASSLERGGSYNEQFF.